The source of this T cell receptor (beta chain) is a study of CD8 T cells in ankylosing spondylitis. The CDR3 contains 14 residues. The ends were cut back, 6 bases at V and 0 bases at J, with 11 bases in the middle. Germline V CDR1 and CDR2: MDHEN, SYDVKM. TCRdb independently ran MiXCR on the 5' RACE reads; one entry per CDR3 protein. This sample has 700,000 to 850,000 distinct CDR3 sequences, with around 11% found just once. Study results and caveats: Made up of roughly 8 highly homologous variants, a TCR beta motif appeared characteristic of ankylosing spondylitis blood.

To note about this clonotype: Its cognate antigen is unknown.

This chain joins TRBV28 and TRBJ1-1; D gene unclear. The clonotype comes from a male donor with ankylosing spondylitis. Sequenced: blood, either unsorted or a sorted T cell fraction (not recorded which). The CDR3 reads CASRHSFLNTEAFF. The CDR3 nucleotides are TGTGCCAGCAGACACAGCTTCCTGAACACTGAAGCTTTCTTT. Using reference TRBV28 and TRBJ1-1 for the parts outside the CDR3, the full variable domain is DVKVTQSSRYLVKRTGEKVFLECVQDMDHENMFWYRQDPGLGLRLIYFSYDVKMKEKGDIPEGYSVSREKKERFSLILESASTNQTSMYLCASRHSFLNTEAFFGQGTRLTVV.